This TCR beta chain was retrieved from a study of T cell responses to AZD1222 COVID-19 vaccine. Study in general: The analysis combined second doses at about 4 or about 12 weeks.

The V segment lost 6 bases and the J segment 0 bases; nucleotides outside the gene matches: 9. The germline gives CDR1 SQVTM, CDR2 ANQGSEA. The CDR3 has 15 amino acids. A remark on this clone: What it binds is unknown.

Libraries were prepared by immunoSEQ multiplex PCR; TCRdb keeps only in-frame clonotypes and omits some of them. This table has about 150,000 clones, 92% appearing once. Overall study findings and caveats: Following two doses of AZD1222, Spike-specific TCR breadth and depth rose. The study reported that nearly half of spike-specific TCRs target unmutated variant regions. The donors showed a predominance of white British ancestry and of females, with possible underestimation of clonal diversity.

The V gene is TRBV29-1, the J gene TRBJ2-3; TRBD1 aligns across 7 bases. This sample comprised peripheral blood, obtained on day 0 of AZD1222 vaccination. The sequence derives from an adult in good health. The CDR3, as DNA: TGCAGCGTGGGGGACAGATTATTTAGCACAGATACGCAGTATTTT. Translated: CSVGDRLFSTDTQYF.